Each of the 7 T cell receptor beta chains below was sequenced from the same sample in a study of T cells in Graves' hyperthyroidism and ophthalmopathy (dated 2019 in TCRdb). Library method: multiplex PCR. TCRdb lists the instrument as Illumina HiSeq 2000. Amplification of TCR beta CDR3 regions was carried out from RNA transcripts. The TCR CDR3 was subjected to a first round of RT-PCR using the HTBI primer set and the Qiagen OneStep RT-PCR kit. TCRdb handled the public reads itself, with Q25 trimming in fastp and clone calling in MiXCR, and kept productive beta chains. Each CDR3 protein gets just one entry, which takes the most common genes and DNA from the rows behind it. In all, the sample holds hundreds of thousands of distinct CDR3 sequences, and roughly 24% of those were seen once. The ten largest make up 11% of the sample. Sequenced sample: blood. The receptors were gathered from a young woman with Graves' ophthalmopathy.

V gene TRBV7-2 combines with J gene TRBJ2-7; 8 positions match TRBD1. The CDR3 is 14 amino acids. Germline V lookup: CDR1 SGHTA, CDR2 FQGNSA. The J segment lost 3 bases and the V segment lost 5 bases, leaving 6 bases of the junction unmatched. CDR3 sequence: CASSPGQVIYEQYF. The CDR3 DNA follows: TGTGCCAGCAGCCCGGGACAGGTGATCTACGAGCAGTACTTC.

This clonotype has at least ten counts. The chain links TRBV7-9 to TRBJ2-7, with 8 bases lining up with TRBD1. V was pared by 4 bases and J by 6 bases, with 5 bases of the junction left unmatched. Looked up from germline, CDR1 is SEHNR and CDR2 is FQNEAQ (reference sequence). The CDR3 length is 13 residues. CDR3 loop: CASSSKDRVEQYF. The CDR3 DNA reads as TGTGCCAGCAGCTCCAAGGACAGGGTCGAGCAGTACTTC.

There are many counts of this clonotype. V gene TRBV6-1 combines with J gene TRBJ1-1; D is perhaps TRBD1 (5 bases). This CDR3 is 13 amino acids long. The V end lost 7 bases, the J end lost 4 bases, and 13 bases lay between the germline ends. Germline V gene lookup returns CDR1 MNHNS and CDR2 SASEGT. CDR3 coding DNA: TGTGCCAGCATCCCCAGGGCCGCCACTGAAGCTTTCTTT. Translating gives CASIPRAATEAFF.

This clonotype was seen at least ten times. For the CDR3, the DNA is TGTGCCAGCAGCTTAGGCCGACAGGTCATGAACACTGAAGCTTTCTTT. Protein: CASSLGRQVMNTEAFF. The V call is TRBV7-8, the J call TRBJ1-1, with D perhaps matching TRBD1 (6 bases). CDR1 and CDR2 (germline): SGHVS, FQNEAQ. The CDR3 has 16 residues. V gave up 1 base and J gave up 0 bases, with 12 bases separating them.

This clonotype has ten or more counts. The chain recombines TRBV7-8 with TRBJ2-7; D gene uncertain. CDR3 size: 14 residues. Trimming stripped 2 bases from V and 0 bases from J, with 8 bases between. The germline gives CDR1 SGHVS, CDR2 FQNEAQ. CDR3 in amino acids: CASSLSGDSYEQYF. The DNA for the CDR3 is TGTGCCAGCAGCTTATCTGGGGACTCCTACGAGCAGTACTTC.

This clonotype has a count of ten or more. The chain is built from TRBV10-3 and TRBJ2-4; the D gene is possibly TRBD2 (6 bases). The CDR3 totals 14 residues. Germline V gives CDR1 ENHRY, CDR2 SYGVKD. Trimming pared 7 bases from V and 5 bases from J, leaving 15 bases between. The CDR3: CAIKAGRDENIQYF. The CDR3 DNA follows: TGTGCCATCAAAGCGGGTCGTGACGAAAACATTCAGTACTTC.

This clonotype has a count of ten or more. The chain combines TRBV7-2 with TRBJ1-2; 9 bases line up with TRBD1. This CDR3 is 16 amino acids long. The V gene's germline CDR1 is SGHTA and CDR2 FQGNSA. J gave up 3 bases and V 5 bases, and 10 bases lay outside the gene matches. CDR3 coding DNA: TGTGCCAGCAGCCTCGGACAGGGGAGTTTTCACTATGGCTACACCTTC. This sequence encodes CASSLGQGSFHYGYTF.